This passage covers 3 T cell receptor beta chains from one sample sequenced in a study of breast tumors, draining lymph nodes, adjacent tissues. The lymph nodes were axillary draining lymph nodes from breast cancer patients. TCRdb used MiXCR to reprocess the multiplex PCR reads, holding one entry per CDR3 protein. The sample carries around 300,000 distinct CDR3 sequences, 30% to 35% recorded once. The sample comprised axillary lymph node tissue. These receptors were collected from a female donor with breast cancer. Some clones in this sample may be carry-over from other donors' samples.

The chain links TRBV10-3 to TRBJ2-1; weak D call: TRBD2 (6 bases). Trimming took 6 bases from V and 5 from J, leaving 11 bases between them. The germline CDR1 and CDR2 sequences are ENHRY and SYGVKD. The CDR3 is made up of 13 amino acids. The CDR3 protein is CAIRPAGNNEQFF. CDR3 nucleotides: TGTGCCATCAGGCCGGCGGGAAACAATGAGCAGTTCTTC.

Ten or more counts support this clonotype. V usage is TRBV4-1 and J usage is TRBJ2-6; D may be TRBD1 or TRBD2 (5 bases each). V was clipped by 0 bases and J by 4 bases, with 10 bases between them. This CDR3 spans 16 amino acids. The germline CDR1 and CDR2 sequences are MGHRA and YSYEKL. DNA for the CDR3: TGCGCCAGCAGCCAAGATACGGGGCCAGGGGCCAACGTCCTGACTTTC. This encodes CASSQDTGPGANVLTF.

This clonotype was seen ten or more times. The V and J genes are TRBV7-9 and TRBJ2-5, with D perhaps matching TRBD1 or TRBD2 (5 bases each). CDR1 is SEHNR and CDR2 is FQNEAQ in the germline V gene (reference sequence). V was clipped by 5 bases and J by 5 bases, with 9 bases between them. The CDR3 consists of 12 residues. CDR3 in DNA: TGTGCCAGCAGCGAGGGACGGGAGACCCAGTACTTC. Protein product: CASSEGRETQYF. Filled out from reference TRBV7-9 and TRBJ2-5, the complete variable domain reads DTGVSQNPRHKITKRGQNVTFRCDPISEHNRLYWYRQTLGQGPEFLTYFQNEAQLEKSRLLSDRFSAERPKGSFSTLEIQRTEQGDSAMYLCASSEGRETQYFGPGTRLLVL.